This T cell receptor beta chain originates from a study of shared T cell receptors in the human thymus. This clone was seen only once. The data were produced by immunoSEQ multiplex PCR, yet TCRdb's version contains in-frame clones alone and is incomplete. The sample contains hundreds of thousands of clones, more than 75% of which appear only once. These data also formed part of another study, on human thymus T cells. That source adds: Infants, healthy and Finnish, who were having corrective surgery for congenital heart defects served as donors. Resections were taken during corrective heart surgery, and the thymus tissue came from these. In thymic and blood repertoires alike, V and J usage looked biased. Among unrelated individuals, related research reported thymic repertoires that overlapped highly.

Specimen: thymocytes. This TCR derives from a boy younger than two with a congenital heart defect.

The CDR3 DNA is TGCGCCAGCAGCTTGGTGCCCAGGGCCGGCGAGCAGTACTTC. Its protein product is CASSLVPRAGEQYF. The V call is TRBV5-1, the J call TRBJ2-7, with a weak D call TRBD1 (5 bases). V dropped 0 bases and J dropped 6 bases, with 13 bases sitting between them. The germline V gene encodes CDR1 SGHRS and CDR2 YFSETQ. CDR3 size: 14 residues.